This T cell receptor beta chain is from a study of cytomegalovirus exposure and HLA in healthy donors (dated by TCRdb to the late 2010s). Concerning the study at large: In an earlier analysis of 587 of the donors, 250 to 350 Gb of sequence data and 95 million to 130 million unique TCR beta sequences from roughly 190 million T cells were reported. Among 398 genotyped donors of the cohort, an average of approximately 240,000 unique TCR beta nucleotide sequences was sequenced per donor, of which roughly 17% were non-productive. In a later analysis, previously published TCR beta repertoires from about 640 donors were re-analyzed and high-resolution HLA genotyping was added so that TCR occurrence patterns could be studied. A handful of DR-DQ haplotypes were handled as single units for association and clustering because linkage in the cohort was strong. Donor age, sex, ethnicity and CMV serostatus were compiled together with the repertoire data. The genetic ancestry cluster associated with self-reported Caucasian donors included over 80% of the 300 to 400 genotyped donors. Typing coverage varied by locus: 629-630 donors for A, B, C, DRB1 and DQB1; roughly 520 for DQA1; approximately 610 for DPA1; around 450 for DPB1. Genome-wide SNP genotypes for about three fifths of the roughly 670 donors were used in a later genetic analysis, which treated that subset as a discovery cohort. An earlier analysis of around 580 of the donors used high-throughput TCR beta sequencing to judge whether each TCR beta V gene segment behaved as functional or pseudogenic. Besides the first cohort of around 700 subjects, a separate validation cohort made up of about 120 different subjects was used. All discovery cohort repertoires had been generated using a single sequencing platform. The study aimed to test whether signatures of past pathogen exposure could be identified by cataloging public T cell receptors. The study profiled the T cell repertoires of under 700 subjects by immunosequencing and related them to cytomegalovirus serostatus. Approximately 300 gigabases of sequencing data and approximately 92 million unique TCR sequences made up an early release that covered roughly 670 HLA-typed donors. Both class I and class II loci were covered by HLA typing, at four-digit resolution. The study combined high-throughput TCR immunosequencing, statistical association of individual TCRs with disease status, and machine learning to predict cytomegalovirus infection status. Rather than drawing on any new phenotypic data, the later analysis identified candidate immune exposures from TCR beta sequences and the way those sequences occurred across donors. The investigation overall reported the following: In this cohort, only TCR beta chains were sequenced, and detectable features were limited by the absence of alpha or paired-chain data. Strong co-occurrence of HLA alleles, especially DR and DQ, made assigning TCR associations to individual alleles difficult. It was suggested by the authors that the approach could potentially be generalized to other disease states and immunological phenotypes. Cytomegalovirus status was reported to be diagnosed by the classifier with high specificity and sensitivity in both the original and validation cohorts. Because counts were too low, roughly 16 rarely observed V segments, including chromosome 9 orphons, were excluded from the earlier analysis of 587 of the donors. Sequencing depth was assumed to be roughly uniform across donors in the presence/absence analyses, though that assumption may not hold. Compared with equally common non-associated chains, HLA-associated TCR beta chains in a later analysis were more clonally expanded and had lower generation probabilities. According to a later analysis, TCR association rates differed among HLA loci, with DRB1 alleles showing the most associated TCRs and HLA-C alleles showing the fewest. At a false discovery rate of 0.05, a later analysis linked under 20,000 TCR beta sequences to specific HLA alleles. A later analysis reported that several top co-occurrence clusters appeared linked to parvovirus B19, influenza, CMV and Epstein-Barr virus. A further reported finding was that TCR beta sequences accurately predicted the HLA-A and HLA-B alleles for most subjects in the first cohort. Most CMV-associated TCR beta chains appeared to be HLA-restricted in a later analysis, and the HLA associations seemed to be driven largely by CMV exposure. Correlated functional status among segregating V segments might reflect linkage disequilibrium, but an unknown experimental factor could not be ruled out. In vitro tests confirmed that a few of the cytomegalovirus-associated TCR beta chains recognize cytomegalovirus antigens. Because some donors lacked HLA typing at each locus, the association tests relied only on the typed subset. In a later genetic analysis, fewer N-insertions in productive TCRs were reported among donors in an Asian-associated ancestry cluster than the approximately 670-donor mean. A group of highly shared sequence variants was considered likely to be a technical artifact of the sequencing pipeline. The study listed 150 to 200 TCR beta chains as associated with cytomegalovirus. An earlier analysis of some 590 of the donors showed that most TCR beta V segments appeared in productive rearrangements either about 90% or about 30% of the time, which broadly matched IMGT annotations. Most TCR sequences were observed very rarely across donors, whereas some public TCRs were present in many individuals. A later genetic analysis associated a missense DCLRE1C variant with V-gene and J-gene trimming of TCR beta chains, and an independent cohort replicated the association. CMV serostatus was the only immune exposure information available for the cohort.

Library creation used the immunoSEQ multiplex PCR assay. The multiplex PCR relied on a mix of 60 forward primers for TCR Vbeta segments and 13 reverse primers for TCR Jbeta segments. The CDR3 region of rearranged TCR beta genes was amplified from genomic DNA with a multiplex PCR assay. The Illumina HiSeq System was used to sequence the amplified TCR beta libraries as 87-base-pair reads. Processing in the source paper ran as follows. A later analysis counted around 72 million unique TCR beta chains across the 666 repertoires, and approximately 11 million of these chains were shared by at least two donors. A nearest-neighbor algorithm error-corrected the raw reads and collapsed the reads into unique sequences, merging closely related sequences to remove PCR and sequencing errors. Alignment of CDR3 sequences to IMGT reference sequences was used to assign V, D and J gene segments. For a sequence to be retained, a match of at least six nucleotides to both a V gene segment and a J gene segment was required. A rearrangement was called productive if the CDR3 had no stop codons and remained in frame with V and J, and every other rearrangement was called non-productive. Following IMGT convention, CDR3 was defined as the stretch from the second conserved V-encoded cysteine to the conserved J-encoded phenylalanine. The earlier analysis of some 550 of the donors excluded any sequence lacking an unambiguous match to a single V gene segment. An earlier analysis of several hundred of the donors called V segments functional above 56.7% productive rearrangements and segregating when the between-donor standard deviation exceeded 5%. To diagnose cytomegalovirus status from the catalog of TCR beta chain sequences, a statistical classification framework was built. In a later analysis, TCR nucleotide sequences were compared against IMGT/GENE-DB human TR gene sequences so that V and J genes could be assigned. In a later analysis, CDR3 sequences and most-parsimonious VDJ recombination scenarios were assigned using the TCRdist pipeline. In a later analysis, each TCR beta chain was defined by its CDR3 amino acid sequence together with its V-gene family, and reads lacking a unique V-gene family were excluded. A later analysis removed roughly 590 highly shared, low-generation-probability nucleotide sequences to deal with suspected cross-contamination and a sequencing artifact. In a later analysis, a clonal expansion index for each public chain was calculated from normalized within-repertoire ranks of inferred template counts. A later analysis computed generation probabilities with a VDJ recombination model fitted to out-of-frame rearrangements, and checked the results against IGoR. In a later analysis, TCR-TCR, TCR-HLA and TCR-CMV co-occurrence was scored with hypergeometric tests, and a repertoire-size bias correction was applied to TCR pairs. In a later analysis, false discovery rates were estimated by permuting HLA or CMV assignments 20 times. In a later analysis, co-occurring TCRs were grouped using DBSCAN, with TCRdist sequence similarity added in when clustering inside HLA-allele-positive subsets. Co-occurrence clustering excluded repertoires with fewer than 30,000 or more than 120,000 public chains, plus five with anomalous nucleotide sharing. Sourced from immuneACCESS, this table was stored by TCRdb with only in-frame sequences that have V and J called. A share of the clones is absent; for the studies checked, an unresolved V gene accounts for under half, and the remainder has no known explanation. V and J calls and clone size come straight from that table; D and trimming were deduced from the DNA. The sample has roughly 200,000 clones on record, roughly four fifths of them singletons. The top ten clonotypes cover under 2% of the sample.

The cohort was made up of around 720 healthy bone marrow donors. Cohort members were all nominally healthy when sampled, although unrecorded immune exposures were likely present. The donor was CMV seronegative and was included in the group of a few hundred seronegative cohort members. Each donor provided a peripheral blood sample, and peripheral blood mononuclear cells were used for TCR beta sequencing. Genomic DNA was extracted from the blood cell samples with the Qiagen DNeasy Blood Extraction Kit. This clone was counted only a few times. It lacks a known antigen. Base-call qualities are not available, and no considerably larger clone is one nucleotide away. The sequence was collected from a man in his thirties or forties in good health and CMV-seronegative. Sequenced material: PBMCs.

The DNA sequence reads TGTGCCAGCAGCGACAGGGACTATGGCTACACCTTC. It is translated as CASSDRDYGYTF. The V and J segments used are TRBV5-6 and TRBJ1-2; 7 middle bases align to TRBD1. Sequences SGHDT (CDR1) and YYEEEE (CDR2) are obtained from the germline V gene. Counted from cysteine to phenylalanine, this CDR3 has 12 amino acids. The CDR3 DNA has 36 bases and is translated from base 1. V loses 4 bases at its end and J loses 3 bases; junction bases beyond the gene matches: 0.